These 14 T cell receptor beta chains were all obtained from the same sample, sequenced in a study of beta chain features in type 1 diabetes (dated by TCRdb to 2016 to 2019). Results and caveats for the whole study, not just this receptor: In all four CD4+ subsets, TCRB CDR3 length was moderately but significantly shorter in type 1 diabetes patients.

The antigens of these receptors remain unknown. Libraries were made using the immunoSEQ multiplex PCR assay. All of the isolated RNA was reverse transcribed with the High Capacity cDNA Reverse Transcription Kit, so expressed TCRB transcripts were sequenced. Entries here come from immuneACCESS through TCRdb and include only in-frame sequences with V and J called. Some clones fail to appear in such tables; in the studies checked, an unresolved V gene covers under half of the shortfall, and the cause of the remainder is unknown. The sample table contains 600,000 to 700,000 clones; only one count was recorded for around 12% of them. Over 0.1% of the sample is taken by the ten largest. Sample: naive CD4+ T cells from blood. The sample's cell subset or site label, decoded: true naive CD4+ T cells. All receptors come from a young man with type 1 diabetes.

The chain has TRBV14 and TRBJ2-2, with D unclear. V was clipped by 4 bases and J by 4 bases, with 19 bases between them. CDR1 SGHDN and CDR2 FVKESK come from the germline V gene. The CDR3 is 17 residues long. The CDR3 sequence: CASSRLPQSISTGELFF. Here the CDR3 DNA reads TGTGCCAGCAGCCGGCTCCCACAAAGTATTTCCACCGGGGAGCTGTTTTTT.

V and J are TRBV7-9 and TRBJ2-7; 7 nucleotides align to TRBD1. The germline V gene has CDR1 SEHNR and CDR2 FQNEAQ (reference sequence). The CDR3 sequence is 15 residues long. Germline trimming cut 5 bases from V and 0 bases from J; bases unmatched to any gene: 7. The CDR3 is CASSPGQDSSYEQYF. CDR3 nucleotide sequence: TGTGCCAGCAGCCCAGGACAGGATAGCTCCTACGAGCAGTACTTC.

The genes are TRBV5-1 and TRBJ2-6; D is possibly TRBD1 (6 bases). V was shortened by 4 bases and J by 4 bases, with 12 bases between the two germline ends. In germline, CDR1 is SGHRS, CDR2 YFSETQ. This CDR3 region has 15 residues. CDR3 DNA: TGCGCCAGCAGCACCCACAGGGACGGGGCCAACGTCCTGACTTTC. It encodes CASSTHRDGANVLTF. Looking up the rest from reference TRBV5-1 and TRBJ2-6 gives the full variable domain: KAGVTQTPRYLIKTRGQQVTLSCSPISGHRSVSWYQQTPGQGLQFLFEYFSETQRNKGNFPGRFSGRQFSNSRSEMNVSTLELGDSALYLCASSTHRDGANVLTFGAGSRLTVL.

This clone was seen more than once but under ten times. V and J are TRBV4-2 and TRBJ1-1; 7 positions match TRBD1. This CDR3 is 16 amino acids long. Germline loops: CDR1 LGHNA, CDR2 YNFKEQ. The trim removed 1 base at V and 4 bases at J, leaving 9 bases unmatched. The CDR3 nucleotides are TGTGCCAGCAGCCAAGGGGGGTCGACAGGGCCCACTGAAGCTTTCTTT. This translates into CASSQGGSTGPTEAFF.

There are a few counts of this clone. The chain joins TRBV28 to TRBJ2-3; the D gene is possibly TRBD1 (6 bases). V lost 2 bases and J lost 3, with 9 bases in between. CDR1 MDHEN and CDR2 SYDVKM come from the germline V gene. There are 14 residues in the CDR3. The CDR3 DNA reads TGTGCCAGCAGTTTAACCCAGGGGACAGATACGCAGTATTTT. It codes for CASSLTQGTDTQYF.

V usage is TRBV29-1 and J usage is TRBJ2-2; D call uncertain. Germline assignment: CDR1 SQVTM and CDR2 ANQGSEA. This CDR3 spans 14 amino acids. V was shortened by 6 bases and J by 6 bases, with 17 bases between the two germline ends. Written as DNA, the CDR3 is TGCAGCGTAGGGCAGAGCAGTATCCCCGGGGAGCTGTTTTTT. Translation gives CSVGQSSIPGELFF.

The chain recombines TRBV6-5 with TRBJ1-2, with D unclear. The CDR3 consists of 13 residues. Trimming pared 1 base from V and 8 bases from J, leaving 11 bases between. The germline gives CDR1 MNHEY, CDR2 SVGAGI. For the CDR3, the DNA is TGTGCCAGCAGTTACTACCGGGATGGCGGCTACACCTTC. It codes for CASSYYRDGGYTF.

The V call is TRBV19, the J call TRBJ2-2; 10 bases fit TRBD1. CDR1 and CDR2 (germline): LNHDA, SQIVND (reference sequence). The CDR3 is made up of 15 amino acids. V lost 10 bases and J lost 8; bases outside the gene matches: 13. The CDR3 DNA follows: TGTGCCACCAGTGACAGGGGGCAGATAGTTGGGGAGCTGTTTTTT. Translation: CATSDRGQIVGELFF.

This chain uses TRBV13 with TRBJ2-5; unclear D gene. The CDR3 spans 15 residues. From germline, CDR1 is PRHDT and CDR2 FYEKMQ (reference sequence). The V end was cut by 1 base, the J end by 1 base, with 10 bases between. The CDR3 spells CASSLARPLQETQYF. Here the CDR3 DNA reads TGTGCCAGCAGCTTAGCGAGACCTCTCCAAGAGACCCAGTACTTC.

This clone was counted once. The chain has TRBV4-2 and TRBJ2-3; 9 bases agree with TRBD2. V shed 0 bases, J shed 5 bases, and the junction held 9 bases outside the gene matches. Germline assignment: CDR1 LGHNA and CDR2 YNFKEQ. The length of the CDR3 is 17 residues. For the CDR3, the DNA is TGTGCCAGCAGCCAAGACGCGACAGCGGGGGGACGAGATACGCAGTATTTT. Its translation: CASSQDATAGGRDTQYF.

The rearrangement links TRBV12-5 to TRBJ2-5; weak D call: TRBD2 (6 bases). V lost 1 base, J lost 2 bases, and 11 bases lay in between. This CDR3 is built from 15 residues. Germline CDR1 LGHNT, CDR2 FRNRAP. This chain's CDR3 is CASGLELGGQETQYF. The CDR3 DNA is TGTGCTAGTGGTTTGGAACTGGGGGGTCAAGAGACCCAGTACTTC.

This clone was counted a single time. The chain links TRBV7-2 to TRBJ2-5, with 9 bases lining up with TRBD2. This CDR3 has 15 residues. Germline V gene data show CDR1 as SGHTA and CDR2 as FQGNSA. The junction had 8 bases not matched to a gene; V was cut back by 5 bases and J by 4 bases. The CDR3 reads CASSPRGGGRETQYF. The CDR3 bases are TGTGCCAGCAGCCCCCGCGGGGGGGGGCGAGAGACCCAGTACTTC.

This clone was seen a handful of times. The chain couples TRBV7-8 to TRBJ1-3; D is uncertain. V lost 3 bases and J 0 bases, leaving 9 bases between the germline ends. This CDR3 has 15 residues. The germline gives CDR1 SGHVS, CDR2 FQNEAQ. This CDR3 is CASSLDARSGNTIYF. In DNA form, the CDR3 reads TGTGCCAGCAGCTTGGACGCTCGCTCTGGAAACACCATATATTTT.

This chain uses TRBV2 with TRBJ2-5; TRBD2 agrees at 12 bases. The CDR3 loop spans 15 amino acids. Per germline, CDR1 SNHLY and CDR2 FYNNEI. Unmatched junction bases numbered 4, after V lost 6 bases and J lost 2 bases. CDR3 loop: CASSETSGRQETQYF. CDR3 nucleotide sequence: TGTGCCAGCAGCGAGACTAGCGGGAGACAAGAGACCCAGTACTTC.